These T cell receptor beta chains were read from a single sample in a study of identical twins. TCRdb redid the calling of the 5' RACE reads with MiXCR, one entry per CDR3 protein. The sample lists 450,000 to 650,000 distinct CDR3 sequences, approximately 14% occurring once. A further study also used this sample, focusing on yellow fever vaccine responses in identical twins.

The sample taken for sequencing was CD4+ T cells sorted from blood. The receptors derive from a young woman in good health. Each CDR3 is given with its conserved first and last residue. A D gene is named only where the DNA matches it firmly. Clone size is shown for a subset of rows, as once, few, many or a class of expanded clone.

v_gene,j_gene,abundance,d_gene,CDR3nt,CDR3aa
TRBV6-1,TRBJ2-1,few,.,TGTGCCAGCAGTCTTCTTTCTAGGTGGGATGAGCAGTTCTTC,CASSLLSRWDEQFF
TRBV5-1,TRBJ1-1,few,TRBD1,TGCGCCAGCAGCTACCGGGACAGGGGGCAGGGGAACACTGAAGCTTTCTTT,CASSYRDRGQGNTEAFF
TRBV5-5,TRBJ2-7,.,.,TGTGCCAGCAGCTTAGGGGTTTGGGACGAGCAGTACTTC,CASSLGVWDEQYF
TRBV12-3/TRBV12-4,TRBJ1-3,many,.,TGTGCCAGCAATAACGGCCTTCCTGGAAACACCATATATTTT,CASNNGLPGNTIYF
TRBV5-1,TRBJ2-1,few,TRBD1,TGCGCCAGCAGTCCGGGACAGGATTCCTACAATGAGCAGTTCTTC,CASSPGQDSYNEQFF
TRBV28,TRBJ1-2,.,TRBD1,TGTGCGATTAGAGGACAGGGTGGTGGCTACACCTTC,CAIRGQGGGYTF
TRBV7-7,TRBJ1-1,.,.,TGTGCCAGCAGACTGGACAGCGATGGTCGAGCTTTCTTT,CASRLDSDGRAFF
TRBV10-3,TRBJ2-2,.,.,TGTGCCATCGGGTCAACCGGGGAGCTGTTTTTT,CAIGSTGELFF
TRBV7-6,TRBJ2-7,few,TRBD2,TGTGCCAGCAGCAAAGAAGCGGGAGGGATCTACGAGCAGTACTTC,CASSKEAGGIYEQYF
TRBV12-3/TRBV12-4,TRBJ1-3,few,TRBD1,TGTGCCAGCAGTTTTATGGGACAGGCTGGAAACACCATATATTTT,CASSFMGQAGNTIYF
TRBV27,TRBJ2-2,.,TRBD2,TGTGCCAGCAGTTTATTACGGACTAGCGGGAGGCCCGGGGAGCTGTTTTTT,CASSLLRTSGRPGELFF
TRBV24-1,TRBJ2-1,few,.,TGTGCCACCAGTGATTTGAGGGGTAAATACAATGAGCAGTTCTTC,CATSDLRGKYNEQFF
TRBV7-3,TRBJ2-3,.,TRBD2,TGTGCCAGCAGCCCAGGGACTAGCGGGGGAGTGGCGCAGTATTTT,CASSPGTSGGVAQYF
TRBV5-1,TRBJ2-2,few,TRBD2,TGCGCCAGCAGCCCTAGCGGAGCCGGGACCGGGGAGCTGTTTTTT,CASSPSGAGTGELFF
TRBV5-1,TRBJ2-3,.,.,TGCGCCAGCAGCTTGGGAGGCAGGGAGTCAGATACGCAGTATTTT,CASSLGGRESDTQYF
TRBV3-1,TRBJ2-3,.,.,TGTGCCAGCTCCCCGGGACTCCCGGACACAGATACGCAGTATTTT,CASSPGLPDTDTQYF
TRBV25-1,TRBJ2-2,few,.,TGTGCCAGCAGTGAATTTTGGGGCACCGGGGAGCTGTTTTTT,CASSEFWGTGELFF
TRBV29-1,TRBJ2-7,few,.,TGCAGCGTTACCGGACAGATGGGATACGAGCAGTACTTC,CSVTGQMGYEQYF
TRBV29-1,TRBJ2-1,.,TRBD2,TGCAGCGTGGGGGGGGATCCCTCGTACAATGAGCAGTTCTTC,CSVGGDPSYNEQFF
TRBV25-1,TRBJ1-2,few,.,TGTGCCAGCAGTGAACATCTAGGGAACTATGGCTACACCTTC,CASSEHLGNYGYTF
TRBV6-5,TRBJ2-1,.,TRBD1,TGTGCCAGCAGGTTAGGATCCGGGACAGGGGGTGAGCAGTTCTTC,CASRLGSGTGGEQFF
TRBV7-8,TRBJ2-3,.,.,TGTGCCAGCAGGACACCTATTCTCACAGATACGCAGTATTTT,CASRTPILTDTQYF
TRBV12-3/TRBV12-4,TRBJ1-1,few,.,TGTGCCAGCAAATGGCGGAACACTGAAGCTTTCTTT,CASKWRNTEAFF
TRBV28,TRBJ1-6,many,.,TGTGCCAGCAGTTGGGGCACTAGTAACTCCGGGTCACCCCTCCACTTT,CASSWGTSNSGSPLHF
TRBV29-1,TRBJ2-2,many,.,TGCAGCGCGTCGATCGGGGGGGAGCTGTTTTTT,CSASIGGELFF
TRBV7-7,TRBJ2-1,.,.,TGTGCCAGCAGCGCCTACCCGAGCGGGCCAAATGAGCAGTTCTTC,CASSAYPSGPNEQFF
TRBV7-9,TRBJ2-7,.,.,TGTGCCAGCAGCTTAGTCCGCGAACAGAACTACGAGCAGTACTTC,CASSLVREQNYEQYF
TRBV29-1,TRBJ1-2,few,.,TGCAGCGTTGAACAGGCAGGCTATGGCTACACCTTC,CSVEQAGYGYTF
TRBV29-1,TRBJ2-1,.,TRBD2,TGCAGCGTCCGCAGACTAGCGGGGGGGTCCTACAATGAGCAGTTCTTC,CSVRRLAGGSYNEQFF
TRBV25-1,TRBJ2-1,.,TRBD2,TGTGCCAGCAGCCACCGAATACGGACTAGCGGGCGGGTCACTAGCTCCTACAATGAGCAGTTCTTC,CASSHRIRTSGRVTSSYNEQFF
TRBV29-1,TRBJ1-4,.,TRBD1,TGCAGCGTCGCCCGGACAGGGGGAAATGAAAAACTGTTTTTT,CSVARTGGNEKLFF
TRBV18,TRBJ1-2,few,.,TGTGCCAGCTCACCAGCTAGGGGAGCTAACTATGGCTACACCTTC,CASSPARGANYGYTF
TRBV20-1,TRBJ1-5,.,.,TGCAGTGCTAGAGAAGGGGGGGGTGGTCAGCCCCAGCATTTT,CSAREGGGGQPQHF
TRBV11-2,TRBJ2-1,.,TRBD2,TGTGCCAGCAGCACCTACCCGACTAGCGGGCCGAGCTCCTACAATGAGCAGTTCTTC,CASSTYPTSGPSSYNEQFF
TRBV9,TRBJ2-5,.,.,TGTGCCAGCAGCCAGAACTGGGCGGGGGCAGAGACCCAGTACTTC,CASSQNWAGAETQYF
TRBV2,TRBJ1-6,few,TRBD1,TGTGCCAGCTGCCGGGACAGGGGGACTGATTCACCCCTCCACTTT,CASCRDRGTDSPLHF
TRBV12-3/TRBV12-4,TRBJ1-1,few,.,TGTGCCAGCAGATTGAGGTTGGCCGAAGCTTTCTTT,CASRLRLAEAFF
TRBV6-5,TRBJ1-2,many,.,TGTGCCAGCAGATCCTCCCTAAACTATGGCTACACCTTC,CASRSSLNYGYTF
TRBV20-1,TRBJ2-3,few,TRBD1,TGCAGTGCTCAAGGCAGGGGGAACACAGATACGCAGTATTTT,CSAQGRGNTDTQYF
TRBV5-1,TRBJ2-5,.,TRBD1,TGCGCCAGCAGCTTGTTTCCGGGACAGGGAGCAGAGACCCAGTACTTC,CASSLFPGQGAETQYF
TRBV20-1,TRBJ2-7,.,TRBD1,TGCTGTGCCCCGAGGCAGGCCGGGACAGGGTCACACGAGCAGTACTTC,CCAPRQAGTGSHEQYF
TRBV11-2,TRBJ2-1,.,.,TGTGCCAGCAGCTTAGTTGTCGGGTCCCACAATGAGCAGTTCTTC,CASSLVVGSHNEQFF
TRBV7-8,TRBJ2-1,few,.,TGTGCCAGCAGCTTAGGTTTTGACAATGAGCAGTTCTTC,CASSLGFDNEQFF
TRBV28,TRBJ2-7,.,TRBD1,TGTGCCAGCAGTTTGGCGGGACAGGAGTCCTACGAGCAGTACTTC,CASSLAGQESYEQYF
TRBV7-3,TRBJ2-2,.,TRBD2,TGTGCCAGCAGCAAGGGACTAGCGGGTACGAACACCGGGGAGCTGTTTTTT,CASSKGLAGTNTGELFF
TRBV7-9,TRBJ2-5,.,TRBD1,TGTGCCAGCAACGACAGGGTCCAAGAGACCCAGTACTTC,CASNDRVQETQYF
TRBV20-1,TRBJ2-2,few,TRBD2,TGCAGTGCTAGAGTTGCGGGGGGGCCGAATACCGGGGAGCTGTTTTTT,CSARVAGGPNTGELFF
TRBV18,TRBJ2-1,few,TRBD2,TGTGCCAGCTCACCCACCGGAAAAGCGGGGAGCTACAATGAGCAGTTCTTC,CASSPTGKAGSYNEQFF
TRBV29-1,TRBJ2-6,few,.,TGCAGCGTTGGCACCAGGGGATCCGGGGCCAACGTCCTGACTTTC,CSVGTRGSGANVLTF
TRBV12-3/TRBV12-4,TRBJ2-3,few,TRBD2,TGTGCCAGCACTCCAGCGGGGGCTGTCACAGATACGCAGTATTTT,CASTPAGAVTDTQYF
TRBV12-3/TRBV12-4,TRBJ1-5,.,.,TGTGCCAGCAGTTTAGTGTTGGGGGTGGCGAATCAGCCCCAGCATTTT,CASSLVLGVANQPQHF
TRBV10-2,TRBJ2-5,.,.,TGCGCCAGCAGTGATGGGGGGCCAGAGACCCAGTACTTC,CASSDGGPETQYF
TRBV28,TRBJ2-1,few,.,TGTGCCAGCAGTTTGGGCTTCAGGGCAAGAGGTGCTCGGTTCTTC,CASSLGFRARGARFF
TRBV28,TRBJ2-5,.,.,TGTGCCAGCAGTCCACCCGGACTAATTCTCATCTCGGAGACCCAGTACTTC,CASSPPGLILISETQYF
TRBV25-1,TRBJ1-1,.,.,TGTGCCAGCAGTGAACGTACTGTAAGTGAAGCTTTCTTT,CASSERTVSEAFF
TRBV5-1,TRBJ2-1,few,TRBD2,TGCGCCAGCAGCCAGACTAGCGGGGGACAGCAGTTCTTC,CASSQTSGGQQFF
TRBV12-5,TRBJ2-1,.,TRBD1,TGTGCTAGTGGTTTGCCGTTGGACAGGGGATACAATGAGCAGTTCTTC,CASGLPLDRGYNEQFF
TRBV5-1,TRBJ1-4,.,.,TGCGCCAGCAGCTCCCGGGGGGCGTTGAGTGAAAAACTGTTTTTT,CASSSRGALSEKLFF
TRBV3-1,TRBJ2-7,.,.,TGTGCCAGCAGCCATCCCCAGGTGAACTACGAGCAGTACTTC,CASSHPQVNYEQYF